The rows below give T cell receptor beta chains drawn from one sample of a study of cytomegalovirus exposure and HLA in healthy donors. TCRdb's copy holds only in-frame clones and misses some; the assay was immunoSEQ multiplex PCR. The repertoire holds some 110,000 clones, with 60% to 75% as singletons. Input material: PBMCs. Receptors were obtained from a woman between 45 and 65 years old in good health and CMV-seropositive. Each CDR3 is given with its conserved first and last residue. D genes are given only for firm matches. A row's size may be missing; if present it is once, few, many or a size class.

d_gene: NA; abundance: NA; j_gene: TRBJ1-5; v_gene: TRBV2; CDR3nt: TGTGCCAGCAGTCAAGGCCCCCGGAATCAGCCCCAGCATTTT; CDR3aa: CASSQGPRNQPQHF
d_gene: TRBD2; abundance: NA; j_gene: TRBJ2-1; v_gene: TRBV12-5; CDR3nt: TGTGCTAGTGGTTTGTGGAGCGGGGGGGGTTACAATGAGCAGTTCTTC; CDR3aa: CASGLWSGGGYNEQFF
d_gene: NA; abundance: NA; j_gene: TRBJ1-4; v_gene: TRBV15; CDR3nt: TGTGCCACCCGGGAAGTGGGTTATGGTGAAAAACTGTTTTTT; CDR3aa: CATREVGYGEKLFF
d_gene: NA; abundance: once; j_gene: TRBJ1-6; v_gene: TRBV6-5; CDR3nt: TGTGCCAGCAGATCTTACAGTTCACCCCTCCACTTT; CDR3aa: CASRSYSSPLHF
d_gene: TRBD1; abundance: NA; j_gene: TRBJ1-6; v_gene: TRBV28; CDR3nt: TGTGCCAGCAGTATATCAGGGCAGGGGGCTGGGGGAGATTCACCCCTCCACTTT; CDR3aa: CASSISGQGAGGDSPLHF
d_gene: NA; abundance: NA; j_gene: TRBJ2-2; v_gene: TRBV5-1; CDR3nt: TGCGCCAGCAGCTTGCCGGCACAGGGGCTGTTTTTT; CDR3aa: CASSLPAQGLFF
d_gene: TRBD1; abundance: NA; j_gene: TRBJ1-1; v_gene: TRBV2; CDR3nt: TGTGCCAGCAGTGACCACAGGGGAGGCACTGAAGCTTTCTTT; CDR3aa: CASSDHRGGTEAFF
d_gene: TRBD1; abundance: NA; j_gene: TRBJ1-6; v_gene: TRBV7-9; CDR3nt: TGTGCCAGCAGCTTAGAATGGGGACAGGGGGCATCCCTCCACTTT; CDR3aa: CASSLEWGQGASLHF
d_gene: NA; abundance: NA; j_gene: TRBJ2-1; v_gene: TRBV29-1; CDR3nt: TGCAGCGCGGGGGATTCGTCCTACAATGAGCAGTTCTTC; CDR3aa: CSAGDSSYNEQFF
d_gene: NA; abundance: once; j_gene: TRBJ2-7; v_gene: TRBV5-6; CDR3nt: TGTGCCAGCAGCTTGGTACAGGCCGACGAGCAGTACTTC; CDR3aa: CASSLVQADEQYF
d_gene: TRBD2; abundance: NA; j_gene: TRBJ2-3; v_gene: TRBV7-2; CDR3nt: TGTGCCAGCAGCTTCACCGGGGGGGCAGATACGCAGTATTTT; CDR3aa: CASSFTGGADTQYF
d_gene: NA; abundance: NA; j_gene: TRBJ2-3; v_gene: TRBV6-1; CDR3nt: TGTGCCAGCAGTGAACTGGGCGGGGGCCGGGGCACAGATACGCAGTATTTT; CDR3aa: CASSELGGGRGTDTQYF